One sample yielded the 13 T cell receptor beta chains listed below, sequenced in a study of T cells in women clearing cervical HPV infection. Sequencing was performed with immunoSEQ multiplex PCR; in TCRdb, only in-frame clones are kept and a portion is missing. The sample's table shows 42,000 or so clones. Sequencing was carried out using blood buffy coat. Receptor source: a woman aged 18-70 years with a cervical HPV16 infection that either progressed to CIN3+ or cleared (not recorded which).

CDR3 DNA (partial): TGTGCCAGCAGTTACACTAGCCAGAGCACAGATACG. Its translation: CASSYTSQSTDT. The complete CDR3 protein is CASSYTSQSTDTQYF. The chain uses TRBV6-2 or TRBV6-3 and TRBJ2-3, with a possible D match to TRBD2 (6 bases). The read ends 3 residues before the CDR3 terminus; that terminus is restored from the germline J gene. The CDR3 loop spans 15 amino acids. Germline V gives CDR1 MNHEY, CDR2 SVGEGT. Between the trimmed V and J ends, which lost 2 bases and 0 bases, there was a span of 9 bases.

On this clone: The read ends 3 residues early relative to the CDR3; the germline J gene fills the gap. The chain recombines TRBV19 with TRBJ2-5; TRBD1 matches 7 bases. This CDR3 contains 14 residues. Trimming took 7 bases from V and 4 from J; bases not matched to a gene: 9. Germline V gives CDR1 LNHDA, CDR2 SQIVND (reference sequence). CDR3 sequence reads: CASTDRAFVETQYF. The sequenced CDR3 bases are TGTGCCAGTACAGACAGGGCGTTCGTAGAGACC.

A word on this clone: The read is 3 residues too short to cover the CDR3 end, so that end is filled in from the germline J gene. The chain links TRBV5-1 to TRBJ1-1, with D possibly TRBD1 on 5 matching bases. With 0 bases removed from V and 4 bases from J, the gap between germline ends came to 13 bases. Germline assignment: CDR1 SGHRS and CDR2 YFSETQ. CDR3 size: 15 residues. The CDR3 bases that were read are TGCGCCAGCAGCTTGGCAGACTCGGGGGGCACTGAA. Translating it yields CASSLADSGGTE. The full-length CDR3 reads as CASSLADSGGTEAFF.

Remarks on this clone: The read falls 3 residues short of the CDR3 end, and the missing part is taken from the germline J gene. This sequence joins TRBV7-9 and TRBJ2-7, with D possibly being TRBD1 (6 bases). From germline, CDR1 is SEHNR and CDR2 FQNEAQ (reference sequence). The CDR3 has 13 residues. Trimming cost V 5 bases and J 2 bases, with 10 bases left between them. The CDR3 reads CASSPTGTYEQYF. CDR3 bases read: TGTGCCAGCAGCCCTACAGGGACCTACGAG. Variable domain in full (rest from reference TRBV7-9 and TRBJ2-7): DTGVSQNPRHKITKRGQNVTFRCDPISEHNRLYWYRQTLGQGPEFLTYFQNEAQLEKSRLLSDRFSAERPKGSFSTLEIQRTEQGDSAMYLCASSPTGTYEQYFGPGTRLTVT.

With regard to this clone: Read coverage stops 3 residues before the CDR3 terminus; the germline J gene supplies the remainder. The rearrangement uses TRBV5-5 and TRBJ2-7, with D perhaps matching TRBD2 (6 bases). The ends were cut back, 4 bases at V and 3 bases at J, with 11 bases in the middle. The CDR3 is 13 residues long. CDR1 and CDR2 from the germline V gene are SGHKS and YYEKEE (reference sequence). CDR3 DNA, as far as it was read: TGTGCCAGCAGCGTCGGGACTCTCTACGAG. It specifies CASSVGTLYE. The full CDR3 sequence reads CASSVGTLYEQYF.

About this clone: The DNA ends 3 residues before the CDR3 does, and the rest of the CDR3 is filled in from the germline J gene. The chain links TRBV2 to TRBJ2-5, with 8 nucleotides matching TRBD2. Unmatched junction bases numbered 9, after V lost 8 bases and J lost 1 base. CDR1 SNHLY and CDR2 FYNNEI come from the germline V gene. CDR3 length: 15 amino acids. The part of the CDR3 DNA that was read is TGTGCCAGCTTTTCTGAGCGGGGGTCCCAAGAGACC. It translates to CASFSERGSQET. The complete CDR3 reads CASFSERGSQETQYF.

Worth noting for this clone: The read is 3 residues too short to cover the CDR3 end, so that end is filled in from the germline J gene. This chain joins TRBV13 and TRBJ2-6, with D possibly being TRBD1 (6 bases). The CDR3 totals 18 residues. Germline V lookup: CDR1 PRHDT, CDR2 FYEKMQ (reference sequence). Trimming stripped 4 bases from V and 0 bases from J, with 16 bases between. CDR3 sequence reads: CASSYPGRTVSGANVLTF. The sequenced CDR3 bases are TGTGCCAGCAGCTACCCGGGCCGGACAGTCTCTGGGGCCAACGTC.

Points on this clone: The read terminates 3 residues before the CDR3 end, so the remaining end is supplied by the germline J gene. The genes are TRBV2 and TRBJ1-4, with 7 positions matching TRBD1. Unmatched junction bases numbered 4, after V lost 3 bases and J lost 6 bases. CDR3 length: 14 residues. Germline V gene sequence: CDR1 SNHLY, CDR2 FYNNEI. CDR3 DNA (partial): TGTGCCAGCAGTGATTCGGGACAGTATGAAAAA. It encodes CASSDSGQYEK. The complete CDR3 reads CASSDSGQYEKLFF.

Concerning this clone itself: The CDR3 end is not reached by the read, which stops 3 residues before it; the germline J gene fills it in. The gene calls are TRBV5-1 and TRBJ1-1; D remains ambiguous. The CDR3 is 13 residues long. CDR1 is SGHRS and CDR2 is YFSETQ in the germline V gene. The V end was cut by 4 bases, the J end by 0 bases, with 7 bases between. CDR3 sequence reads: CASSAQVNTEAFF. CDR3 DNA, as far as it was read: TGCGCCAGCAGCGCCCAGGTGAACACTGAA. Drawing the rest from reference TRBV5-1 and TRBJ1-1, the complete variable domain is KAGVTQTPRYLIKTRGQQVTLSCSPISGHRSVSWYQQTPGQGLQFLFEYFSETQRNKGNFPGRFSGRQFSNSRSEMNVSTLELGDSALYLCASSAQVNTEAFFGQGTRLTVV.

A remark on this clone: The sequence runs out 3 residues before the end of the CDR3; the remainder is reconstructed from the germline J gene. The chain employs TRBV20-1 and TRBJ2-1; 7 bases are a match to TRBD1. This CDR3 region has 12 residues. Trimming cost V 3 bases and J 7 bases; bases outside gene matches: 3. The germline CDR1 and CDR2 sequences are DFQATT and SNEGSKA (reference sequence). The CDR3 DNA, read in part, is TGCAGTGCTAGCAGGGGGAATAATGAG. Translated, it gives CSASRGNNE. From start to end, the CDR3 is CSASRGNNEQFF.

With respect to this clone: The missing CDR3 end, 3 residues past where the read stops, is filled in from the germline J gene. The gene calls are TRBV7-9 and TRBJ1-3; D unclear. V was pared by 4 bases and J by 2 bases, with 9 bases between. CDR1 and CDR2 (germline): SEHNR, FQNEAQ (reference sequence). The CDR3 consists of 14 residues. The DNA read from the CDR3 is TGTGCCAGCAGCTCCTTTGCAGCTGGAAACACC. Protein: CASSSFAAGNT. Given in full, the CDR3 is CASSSFAAGNTIYF.

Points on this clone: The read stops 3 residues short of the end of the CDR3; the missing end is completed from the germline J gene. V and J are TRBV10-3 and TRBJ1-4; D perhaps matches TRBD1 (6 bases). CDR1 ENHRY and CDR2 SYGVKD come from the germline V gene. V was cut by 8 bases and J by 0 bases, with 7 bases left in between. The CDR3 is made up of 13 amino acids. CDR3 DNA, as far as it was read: TGTGCCATCCGACAGGCAACTAATGAAAAA. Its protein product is CAIRQATNEK. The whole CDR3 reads CAIRQATNEKLFF.

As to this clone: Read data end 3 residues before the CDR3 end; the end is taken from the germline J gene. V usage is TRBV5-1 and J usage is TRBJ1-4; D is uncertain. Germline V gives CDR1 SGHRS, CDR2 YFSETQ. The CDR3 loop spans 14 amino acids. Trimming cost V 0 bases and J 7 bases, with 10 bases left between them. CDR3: CASSLEGFGEKLFF. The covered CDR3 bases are TGCGCCAGCAGCTTGGAAGGGTTCGGTGAAAAA.